This T cell receptor (beta chain) was recorded in a study of T cell changes during pregnancy in multiple sclerosis. The V gene's germline CDR1 is SGHVS and CDR2 FNYEAQ. The CDR3 runs to 15 residues. The V and J ends lost 1 base and 0 bases respectively, with 10 bases between them. Data came from immunoSEQ multiplex PCR; TCRdb stores just in-frame clones and leaves some out. The table has 40,000 or so clones, 92% seen once. The sample here was CD8+ T cells from peripheral blood mononuclear cells, taken in the first trimester of pregnancy. The chain links TRBV7-6 to TRBJ2-7; perhaps TRBD1 as D (5 bases). The TCR sequence derives from a female donor with multiple sclerosis, enrolled in a pregnancy study. The CDR3 loop reads CASSLGPDSSYEQYF. In nucleotides, the CDR3 is TGTGCCAGCAGCTTAGGGCCTGACAGCTCCTACGAGCAGTACTTC.